Presented here are 3 T cell receptor beta chains from one specimen sequenced in a study of blood T cell repertoires in COVID-19. Clones were sequenced by immunoSEQ multiplex PCR, and TCRdb holds only the in-frame ones, with some missing. Of fewer than 120,000 clones in the sample, 60% to 80% were seen once. The sequencing sample was made of peripheral blood. These receptors were taken from a woman older than 75 with active or convalescent COVID-19.

This clone was observed a single time. The chain recombines TRBV5-8 with TRBJ1-2; 7 bases line up with TRBD1. This CDR3 is 14 amino acids long. Germline CDR1 and CDR2: SGHTS and YDEGEE. The trim removed 0 bases at V and 6 bases at J, leaving 5 bases unmatched. CDR3 loop: CASSLVPTGNGYTF. In DNA form, the CDR3 reads TGTGCCAGCAGCTTGGTTCCGACAGGGAATGGCTACACCTTC.

V gene TRBV30 combines with J gene TRBJ1-3; D is ambiguous. V gave up 0 bases and J gave up 4 bases, with 10 bases separating them. This CDR3 contains 14 residues. The germline gives CDR1 GTSNPN, CDR2 SVGIG (reference sequence). The CDR3 sequence: CAWSVSTEGNTIYF. DNA of the CDR3: TGTGCCTGGAGTGTAAGCACAGAGGGAAACACCATATATTTT.

The chain employs TRBV2 and TRBJ1-1; TRBD1 is a possible D gene (5 bases). The length of the CDR3 is 14 residues. Trimming took 6 bases from V and 1 from J, leaving 12 bases between them. The germline V gene has CDR1 SNHLY and CDR2 FYNNEI. As DNA, the CDR3 is TGTGCCAGCAGCTACTTAACAGGGAACACTGAAGCTTTCTTT. This translates into CASSYLTGNTEAFF.